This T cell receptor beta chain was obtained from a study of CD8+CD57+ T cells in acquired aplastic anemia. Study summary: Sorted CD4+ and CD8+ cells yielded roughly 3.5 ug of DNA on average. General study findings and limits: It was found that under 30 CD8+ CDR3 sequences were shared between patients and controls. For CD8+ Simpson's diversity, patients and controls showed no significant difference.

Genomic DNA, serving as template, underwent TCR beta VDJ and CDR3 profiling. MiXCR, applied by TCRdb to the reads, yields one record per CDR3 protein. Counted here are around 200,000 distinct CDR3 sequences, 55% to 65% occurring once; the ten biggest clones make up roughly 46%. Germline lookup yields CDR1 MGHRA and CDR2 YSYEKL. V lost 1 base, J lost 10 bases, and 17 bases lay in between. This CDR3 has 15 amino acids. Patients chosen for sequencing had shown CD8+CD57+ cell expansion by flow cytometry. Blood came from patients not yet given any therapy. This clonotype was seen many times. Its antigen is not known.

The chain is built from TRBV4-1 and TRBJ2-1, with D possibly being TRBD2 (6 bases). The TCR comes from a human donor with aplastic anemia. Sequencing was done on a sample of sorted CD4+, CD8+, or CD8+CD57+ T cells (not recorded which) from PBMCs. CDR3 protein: CASSQAVGGLREQFF. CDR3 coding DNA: TGCGCCAGCAGCCAAGCGGTGGGGGGATTGAGGGAGCAGTTCTTC.